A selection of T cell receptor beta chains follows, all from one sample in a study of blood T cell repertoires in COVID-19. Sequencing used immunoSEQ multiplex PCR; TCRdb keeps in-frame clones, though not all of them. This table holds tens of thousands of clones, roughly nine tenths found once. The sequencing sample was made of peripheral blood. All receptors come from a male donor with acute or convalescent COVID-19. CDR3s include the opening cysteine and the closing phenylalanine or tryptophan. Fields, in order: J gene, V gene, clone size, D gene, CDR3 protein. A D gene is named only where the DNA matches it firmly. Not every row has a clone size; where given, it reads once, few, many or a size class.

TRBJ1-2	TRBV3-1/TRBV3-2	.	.	CASSPNRQSFYGYTF
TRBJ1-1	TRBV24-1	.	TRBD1	CATSDPGQGNTEAFF
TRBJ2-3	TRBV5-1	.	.	CASSWGAGSRTDTQYF
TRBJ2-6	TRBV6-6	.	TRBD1	CASSPRDRGGDSGANVLTF
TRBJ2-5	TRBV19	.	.	CASSAAFGETQYF
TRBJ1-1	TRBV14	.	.	CASSEGTPEAFF
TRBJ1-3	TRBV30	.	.	CAWSLTAISGNTIYF
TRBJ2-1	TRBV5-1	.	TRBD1	CASSLKTGTDNEQFF
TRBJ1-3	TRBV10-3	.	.	CAISGAREGDTIYF
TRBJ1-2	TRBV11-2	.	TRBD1	CASSLGGQGAVGYTF
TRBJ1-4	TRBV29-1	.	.	CSVAREANEKLFF
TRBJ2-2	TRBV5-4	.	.	CASSSAGVVTGELFF
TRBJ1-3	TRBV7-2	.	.	CASIRGPQVTSGNTIYF
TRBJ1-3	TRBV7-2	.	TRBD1	CASSLGQSGNTIYF
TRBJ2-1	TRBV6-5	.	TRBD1	CASSYSGGTGSNEQFF
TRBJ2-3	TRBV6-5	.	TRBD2	CASSISGGEWDTQYF
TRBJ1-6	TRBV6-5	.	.	CASSLAGDNSPLHF
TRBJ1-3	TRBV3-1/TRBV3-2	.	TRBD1	CASSQATGGGGNTIYF
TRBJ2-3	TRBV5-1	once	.	CASSIGTSGGDTQYF
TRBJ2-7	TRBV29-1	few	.	CSVYAVNEQYF
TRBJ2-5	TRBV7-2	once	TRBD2	CASSLGGLAVQETQYF
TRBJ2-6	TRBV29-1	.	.	CSAGAGANVLTF
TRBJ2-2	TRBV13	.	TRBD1	CASSLPGTGSTGELFF
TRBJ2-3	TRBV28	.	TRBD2	CASSFGGTSGGLSTDTQYF
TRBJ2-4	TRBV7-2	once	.	CASSLGPGLNIQYF
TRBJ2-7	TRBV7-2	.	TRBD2	CASSRGEGTYEQYF
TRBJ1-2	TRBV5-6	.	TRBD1	CASPQGGSYGYTF
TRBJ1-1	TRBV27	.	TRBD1	CASSFRGQGGTEAFF